This record covers a single T cell receptor (beta chain). Its antigen is still unknown. These data come from a study of CD8+ T cells in alopecia areata. Study information: The study gave treated patients oral tofacitinib at 5 to 10 mg twice daily. Tofacitinib dosing lasted 6 to 18 months, which was then followed by 6 months off drug. Findings and limits, study-wide: Lesional scalp exceeded normal scalp in clonality, especially in alopecia totalis/universalis.

Peripheral blood, together with lesional scalp punch biopsies, was collected from alopecia areata patients. The authors extracted RNA and reverse transcribed it into cDNA as the sequencing template. Clones were read by immunoSEQ multiplex PCR, and TCRdb kept only the in-frame ones, dropping some. The sample shows 10,000 to 15,000 clones, 56% of them seen only once. The germline gives CDR1 MDHEN, CDR2 SYDVKM. The V end lost 5 bases, the J end lost 2 bases, and 7 bases lay between the germline ends. This CDR3 has 13 residues. This TCR derives from a human donor with alopecia areata. Sequenced: skin. This sequence joins TRBV28 and TRBJ2-1; maybe TRBD1 (6 bases). CDR3 nucleotides: TGTGCCAGCAGTCCAGGGGCCTACAATGAGCAGTTCTTC. It codes for CASSPGAYNEQFF.